The next 17 T cell receptor beta chains were all read from a single sample in a study of cytomegalovirus exposure and HLA in healthy donors (TCRdb year 2017). Library preparation was by the immunoSEQ multiplex PCR assay. A mixture of 60 forward primers for TCR Vbeta segments and 13 reverse primers for TCR Jbeta segments was used in the multiplex PCR. Entries here come from immuneACCESS through TCRdb and include only in-frame sequences with V and J called. Some clones fail to appear in such tables; in the studies checked, an unresolved V gene covers under half of the shortfall, and the cause of the remainder is unknown. Recorded for this sample are 90,000 to 110,000 clones; 70% to 80% of them occurred a single time. The ten largest clones add up to approximately 1.2% of the sample. Input material: PBMCs. The receptors here all came from a man between 40 and 49 years old in good health and CMV-seronegative.

The chain couples TRBV6-1 to TRBJ2-2; D may be TRBD2 (7 bases). The germline V and J ends were trimmed by 7 bases and 4 bases, with 13 bases remaining between them. The length of the CDR3 is 14 residues. Germline V gene sequence: CDR1 MNHNS, CDR2 SASEGT. The CDR3 loop reads CASTTGRGTGELFF. CDR3 coding DNA: TGTGCCAGCACTACAGGGAGGGGCACCGGGGAGCTGTTTTTT.

The chain recombines TRBV19 with TRBJ2-6; tentative D call: TRBD2 (6 bases). This CDR3 spans 17 amino acids. V lost 4 bases and J 2 bases, leaving 15 bases between the germline ends. Germline lookup yields CDR1 LNHDA and CDR2 SQIVND (reference sequence). CDR3 bases: TGTGCCAGTAGTACCCCCGTGGGGGGTCCTGGGGCCAACGTCCTGACTTTC. This codes for CASSTPVGGPGANVLTF.

The V call is TRBV18, the J call TRBJ1-3; D is undetermined. Trimming removed 3 bases from V and 0 bases from J, with 18 bases in between. CDR1 is KGHSH and CDR2 is LQKENI in the germline V gene. This CDR3 contains 18 residues. In DNA, the CDR3 is TGTGCCAGCTCACCCTCATCCCCCTCTACCATCTCTGGAAACACCATATATTTT. Protein sequence: CASSPSSPSTISGNTIYF.

The CDR3 reads CASSLGTGGSTGELFF. The CDR3 coding sequence is TGTGCCAGCAGCTTGGGGACAGGGGGAAGTACCGGGGAGCTGTTTTTT. V is TRBV5-6 and J is TRBJ2-2; 10 bases agree with TRBD1. V dropped 0 bases and J dropped 5; count of bases not matched to a gene: 4. Per germline, CDR1 SGHDT and CDR2 YYEEEE. The CDR3 spans 16 residues.

In this sample, this clone turned up a few times. The rearrangement uses TRBV10-1 and TRBJ1-1, with a tentative D call TRBD1 (5 bases). V was cut by 4 bases and J by 2 bases, with 14 bases left in between. The CDR3 loop spans 15 amino acids. Looked up from germline, CDR1 is WNHNN and CDR2 is SYGVQD (reference sequence). CDR3 loop: CASSGPTGANTEAFF. The CDR3 coding sequence is TGCGCCAGCAGTGGACCCACAGGAGCCAACACTGAAGCTTTCTTT.

The gene calls are TRBV27 and TRBJ1-1; the match to TRBD1 covers 7 bases. Germline assignment: CDR1 MNHEY and CDR2 SMNVEV (reference sequence). The V gene end was trimmed by 6 bases and the J gene end by 5 bases; junction bases not matched to a gene: 12. The CDR3 consists of 15 residues. CDR3 nucleotide sequence: TGTGCCAGCAGGATAACGGGACAGACCGTGACTGAAGCTTTCTTT. It yields the protein CASRITGQTVTEAFF.

This chain's CDR3 is CASSVGRGQSYGYTF. The CDR3 nucleotides are TGTGCCAGCAGCGTAGGGAGGGGGCAATCCTATGGCTACACCTTC. The rearrangement links TRBV9 to TRBJ1-2; 7 bases align to TRBD1. This CDR3 comprises 15 residues. Germline trimming cut 0 bases from V and 4 bases from J; bases unmatched to any gene: 6. CDR1 is SGDLS and CDR2 is YYNGEE in the germline V gene.

CDR3 region: CASSFHKLTGDPGELFF. For the CDR3, the DNA is TGTGCCAGCAGCTTCCACAAGCTGACAGGAGATCCCGGGGAGCTGTTTTTT. The V call is TRBV11-3, the J call TRBJ2-2; D might be TRBD1 (6 bases). Trimming stripped 3 bases from V and 6 bases from J, with 20 bases between. Germline V CDR1 and CDR2: SGHNT, YENEEA. CDR3 length: 17 amino acids.

The rearrangement links TRBV25-1 to TRBJ2-4; tentatively, D is TRBD1 (6 bases). In germline, CDR1 is MGHDK, CDR2 SYGVNS. The CDR3 covers 13 residues. Trimming removed 5 bases at V and 6 bases at J, with 11 bases between. For the CDR3, the DNA is TGTGCCAGCAGTAAACGGGACACAAACATTCAGTACTTC. Amino acid sequence: CASSKRDTNIQYF.

This clone has a handful of counts. The rearrangement links TRBV6-5 to TRBJ2-7; possible D gene TRBD1, 5 bases. Germline V gene sequence: CDR1 MNHEY, CDR2 SVGAGI. V lost 2 bases and J 5 bases, leaving 10 bases between the germline ends. This CDR3 has 13 amino acids. The CDR3 nucleotides read TGTGCCAGCAGTTACAGCAGGGTCCACGAGCAGTACTTC. As protein: CASSYSRVHEQYF.

As for this clone: Other DNA sequences in the sample encode the same CDR3. J is TRBJ1-5 and V is TRBV28, with D tentatively TRBD1 (6 bases). Trimming removed 5 bases from V and 4 bases from J, with 15 bases in between. This CDR3 spans 15 amino acids. Germline assignment: CDR1 MDHEN and CDR2 SYDVKM. The CDR3 sequence: CASSAEGGGNQPQHF. The DNA of the CDR3 is TGTGCCAGCAGTGCCGAAGGGGGTGGAAATCAGCCCCAGCATTTT.

The chain couples TRBV10-1 to TRBJ2-1; 11 nucleotides line up with TRBD2. The CDR3 sequence is 16 residues long. Trimming cost V 6 bases and J 11 bases; bases outside gene matches: 15. Germline values: CDR1 WNHNN, CDR2 SYGVQD (reference sequence). In nucleotides, the CDR3 is TGCGCCAGCAGCGATCTCGGACTAGCGGGTAAGGGGCAGCAGTTCTTC. Protein product: CASSDLGLAGKGQQFF.

This clone showed up just once. This rearrangement joins TRBV27 to TRBJ2-3; 7 nucleotides align to TRBD1. Germline V gene sequence: CDR1 MNHEY, CDR2 SMNVEV (reference sequence). With 4 bases clipped from V and 2 bases from J, the junction kept 6 bases outside the gene matches. The CDR3 is 15 amino acids. CDR3 DNA: TGTGCCAGCAGTTCTACAGGGGTCCTCACAGATACGCAGTATTTT. Its translation: CASSSTGVLTDTQYF.

The CDR3 nucleotides read TGTGCCAGCAGTACCAGGGAGGGATGGGGCACAGATACGCAGTATTTT. This sequence encodes CASSTREGWGTDTQYF. V usage is TRBV25-1 and J usage is TRBJ2-3; 7 nucleotides agree with TRBD2. The CDR3 runs to 16 residues. Trimming removed 5 bases from V and 1 base from J; junction bases left unmatched: 9. Germline V lookup: CDR1 MGHDK, CDR2 SYGVNS.

V usage is TRBV7-2 and J usage is TRBJ2-2; TRBD2 agrees at 9 bases. Germline CDR1 is SGHTA and CDR2 is FQGNSA. V shed 5 bases, J shed 5 bases, and the junction held 6 bases outside the gene matches. This CDR3 is 15 amino acids long. The CDR3 bases are TGTGCCAGCAGCATAGGACTAGCGTTGACCGGGGAGCTGTTTTTT. Protein sequence: CASSIGLALTGELFF.

The rearrangement uses TRBV19 and TRBJ2-7; TRBD1 aligns across 9 bases. Germline V gene data show CDR1 as LNHDA and CDR2 as SQIVND (reference sequence). The CDR3 contains 13 residues. The V segment lost 7 bases and the J segment 2 bases; nucleotides outside the gene matches: 3. CDR3 region: CASTGTGPYEQYF. DNA of the CDR3: TGTGCCAGTACTGGGACAGGGCCCTACGAGCAGTACTTC. The full variable domain, its missing parts supplied by reference TRBV19 and TRBJ2-7, is DGGITQSPKYLFRKEGQNVTLSCEQNLNHDAMYWYRQDPGQGLRLIYYSQIVNDFQKGDIAEGYSVSREKKESFPLTVTSAQKNPTAFYLCASTGTGPYEQYFGPGTRLTVT.

The gene calls are TRBV5-1 and TRBJ2-2; 8 positions agree with TRBD1. Per the germline V gene, CDR1 is SGHRS and CDR2 is YFSETQ. The ends lost 0 bases at V and 4 bases at J; junction bases unmatched: 5. This CDR3 is built from 16 residues. CDR3 sequence: CASSLAVGQGTGELFF. The DNA for the CDR3 is TGCGCCAGCAGCTTGGCCGTTGGACAGGGCACCGGGGAGCTGTTTTTT.